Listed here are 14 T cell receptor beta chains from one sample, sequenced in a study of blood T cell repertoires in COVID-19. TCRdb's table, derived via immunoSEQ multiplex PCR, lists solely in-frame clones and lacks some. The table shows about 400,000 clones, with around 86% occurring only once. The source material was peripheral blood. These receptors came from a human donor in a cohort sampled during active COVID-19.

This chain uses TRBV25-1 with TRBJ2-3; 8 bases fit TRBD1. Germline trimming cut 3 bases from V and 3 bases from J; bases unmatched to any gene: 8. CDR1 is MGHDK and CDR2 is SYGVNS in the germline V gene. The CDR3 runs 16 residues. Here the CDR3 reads CASSEARTGLTDTQYF. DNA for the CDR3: TGTGCCAGCAGTGAGGCAAGGACAGGGCTAACAGATACGCAGTATTTT.

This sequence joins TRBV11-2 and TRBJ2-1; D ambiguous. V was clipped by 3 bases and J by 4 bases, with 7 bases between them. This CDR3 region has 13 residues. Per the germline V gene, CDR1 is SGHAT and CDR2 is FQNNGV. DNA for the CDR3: TGTGCCAGCAGCTTCGGGTCTTACAATGAGCAGTTCTTC. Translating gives CASSFGSYNEQFF.

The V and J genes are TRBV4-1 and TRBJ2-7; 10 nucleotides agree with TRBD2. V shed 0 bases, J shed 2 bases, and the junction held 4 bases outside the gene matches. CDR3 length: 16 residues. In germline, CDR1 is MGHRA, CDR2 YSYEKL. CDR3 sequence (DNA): TGCGCCAGCAGCCAAGAAACTAGCGGGGACCCCTACGAGCAGTACTTC. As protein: CASSQETSGDPYEQYF.

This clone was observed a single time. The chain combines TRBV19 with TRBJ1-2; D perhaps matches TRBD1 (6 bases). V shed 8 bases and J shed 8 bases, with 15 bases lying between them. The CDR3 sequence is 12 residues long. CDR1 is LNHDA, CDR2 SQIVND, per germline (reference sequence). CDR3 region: CASQNRDRGYTF. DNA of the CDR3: TGTGCCAGTCAGAACAGGGATCGGGGCTACACCTTC.

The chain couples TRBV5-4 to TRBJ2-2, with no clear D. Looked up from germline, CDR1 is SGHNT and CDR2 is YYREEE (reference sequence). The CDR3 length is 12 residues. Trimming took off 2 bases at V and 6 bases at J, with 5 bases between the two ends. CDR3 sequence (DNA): TGTGCCAGCAGCTTTAGCTCCGGGGAGCTGTTTTTT. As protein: CASSFSSGELFF.

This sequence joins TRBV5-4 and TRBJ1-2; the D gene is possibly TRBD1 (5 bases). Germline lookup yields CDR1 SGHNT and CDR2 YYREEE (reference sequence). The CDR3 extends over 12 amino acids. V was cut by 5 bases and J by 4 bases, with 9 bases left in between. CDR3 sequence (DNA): TGTGCCAGCAGTTTTGACAGCTATGGCTACACCTTC. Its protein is CASSFDSYGYTF.

CDR3 loop: CASSRQGSILFFTDLNQPQHF. The CDR3 DNA reads TGTGCCAGCAGTCGACAGGGGTCCATCTTATTCTTCACAGATCTAAATCAGCCCCAGCATTTT. The V and J genes are TRBV28 and TRBJ1-5; 8 nucleotides line up with TRBD1. The CDR3 spans 21 residues. J was trimmed by 4 bases and V by 5 bases; bases with no gene match: 25. In germline, CDR1 is MDHEN, CDR2 SYDVKM. The full variable domain, in which reference TRBV28 and TRBJ1-5 provide the parts outside the CDR3, is DVKVTQSSRYLVKRTGEKVFLECVQDMDHENMFWYRQDPGLGLRLIYFSYDVKMKEKGDIPEGYSVSREKKERFSLILESASTNQTSMYLCASSRQGSILFFTDLNQPQHFGDGTRLSIL.

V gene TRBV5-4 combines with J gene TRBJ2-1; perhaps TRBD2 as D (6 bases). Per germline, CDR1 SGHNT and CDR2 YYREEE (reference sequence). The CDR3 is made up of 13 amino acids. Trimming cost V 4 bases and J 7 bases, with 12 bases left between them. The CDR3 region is CASSQGLPNEQFF. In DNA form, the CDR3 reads TGTGCCAGCAGCCAGGGACTTCCTAATGAGCAGTTCTTC.

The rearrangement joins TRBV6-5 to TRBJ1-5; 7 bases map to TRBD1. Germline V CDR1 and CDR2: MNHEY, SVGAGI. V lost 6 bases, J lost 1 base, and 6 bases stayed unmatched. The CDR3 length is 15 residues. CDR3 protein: CASRRQGTSNQPQHF. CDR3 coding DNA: TGTGCCAGCAGAAGACAGGGAACGAGCAATCAGCCCCAGCATTTT.

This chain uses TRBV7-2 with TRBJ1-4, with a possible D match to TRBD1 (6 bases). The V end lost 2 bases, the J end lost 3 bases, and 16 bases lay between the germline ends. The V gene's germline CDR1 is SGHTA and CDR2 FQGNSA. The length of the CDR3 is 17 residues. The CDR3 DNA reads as TGTGCCAGCAGCTTATTAGGGGGTGGTGGGCCTAATGAAAAACTGTTTTTT. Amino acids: CASSLLGGGGPNEKLFF.

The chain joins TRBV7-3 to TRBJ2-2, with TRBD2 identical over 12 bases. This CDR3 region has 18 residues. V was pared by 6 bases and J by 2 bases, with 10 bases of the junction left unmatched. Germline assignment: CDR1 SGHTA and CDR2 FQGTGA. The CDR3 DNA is TGTGCCAGCAGGGGCTCGACTAGCGGGGGACCTAACACCGGGGAGCTGTTTTTT. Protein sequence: CASRGSTSGGPNTGELFF.

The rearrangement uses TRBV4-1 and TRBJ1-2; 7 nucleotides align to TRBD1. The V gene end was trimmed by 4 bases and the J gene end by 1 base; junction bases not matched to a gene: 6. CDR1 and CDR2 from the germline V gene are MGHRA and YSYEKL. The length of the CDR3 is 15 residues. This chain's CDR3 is CASSPGQEVNYGYTF. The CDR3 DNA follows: TGCGCCAGCAGCCCTGGACAGGAAGTTAACTATGGCTACACCTTC.

DNA for the CDR3: TGTGCCAGCAGCCCCGAGGGACAGCAAGAGACCCAGTACTTC. It codes for CASSPEGQQETQYF. The rearrangement joins TRBV9 to TRBJ2-5; 7 nucleotides match TRBD1. Germline CDR1 SGDLS, CDR2 YYNGEE. With V trimmed by 4 bases and J by 2 bases, 5 bases remained unmatched. The CDR3 sequence is 14 residues long.

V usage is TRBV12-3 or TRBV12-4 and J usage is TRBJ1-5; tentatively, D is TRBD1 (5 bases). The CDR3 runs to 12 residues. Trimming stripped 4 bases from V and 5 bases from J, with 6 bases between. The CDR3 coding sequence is TGTGCCAGCAGTTGGGGGGATCAGCCCCAGCATTTT. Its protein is CASSWGDQPQHF.